The rows below give T cell receptor beta chains drawn from one sample of a study of shared clonotypes between healthy human individuals. Clones were read by immunoSEQ multiplex PCR, and TCRdb kept only the in-frame ones, dropping some. The sample shows over 1.5 million clones, around 98% of them seen only once. Sequencing was done on a sample of naive CD4+ T cells sorted from blood. These receptors were obtained from a man under 40 in good health. Each CDR3 is given with its conserved first and last residue.

J | V | CDR3
TRBJ1-1 | TRBV30 | CAWSTGAWGMNTEAFF
TRBJ1-3 | TRBV5-4 | CASSFDRGFSGNTIYF
TRBJ1-2 | TRBV7-9 | CASSPKGDRGLGYTF
TRBJ2-1 | TRBV5-1 | CASSLDGGRAYNEQFF
TRBJ1-2 | TRBV5-5 | CASSWNRAGAYGYTF
TRBJ2-1 | TRBV27 | CASRNRGTGRNEQFF
TRBJ2-5 | TRBV10-3 | CAISEGGLRVETQYF
TRBJ2-2 | TRBV9 | CASSAGTGDRTGELFF
TRBJ1-2 | TRBV5-8 | CASSLTTAFDRAYNYGYTF
TRBJ2-7 | TRBV6-5 | CASRITGEYEQYF
TRBJ2-5 | TRBV5-1 | CASSLGAGSQETQYF
TRBJ2-3 | TRBV5-1 | CASSLGLAPTDTQYF
TRBJ1-5 | TRBV5-6 | CASSLARSGVGWTQPQHF
TRBJ2-7 | TRBV19 | CASSIAGLAGFDEQYF
TRBJ2-2 | TRBV18 | CASSPIMTGTTGELFF
TRBJ2-3 | TRBV11-3 | CASSGRQRITDTQYF
TRBJ2-3 | TRBV15 | CATSKGQSTDTQYF
TRBJ1-4 | TRBV9 | CASSVEGSSGEKLFF
TRBJ1-5 | TRBV10-3 | CAIRGTGGNQPQHF
TRBJ2-2 | TRBV2 | CASNRETGELFF
TRBJ2-3 | TRBV11-2 | CASSFRREADTQYF
TRBJ1-5 | TRBV25-1 | CASSEPGQSLLNQPQHF
TRBJ1-1 | TRBV11-2 | CASSYTGRLEIGAFF
TRBJ2-5 | TRBV4-3 | CASSQDPSAQETQYF
TRBJ2-2 | TRBV2 | CASSFMGTVNTGELFF
TRBJ1-4 | TRBV5-1 | CASSRIGGGTAPNEKLFF
TRBJ1-3 | TRBV10-3 | CAISESGGSGNTIYF
TRBJ2-1 | TRBV11-2 | CASTEETGGSYNEQFF
TRBJ1-3 | TRBV5-1 | CASSLGAYSGNTIYF
TRBJ2-1 | TRBV5-4 | CASSSTVQSGNNEQFF
TRBJ2-7 | TRBV5-5 | CASSLQGQGAYEQYF
TRBJ2-7 | TRBV19 | CASSPGPGAEQYF
TRBJ2-3 | TRBV5-4 | CASSLASKRGADTQYF
TRBJ2-7 | TRBV10-3 | CAISESTAGPDEQYF
TRBJ2-5 | TRBV20-1 | CSATGGETQYF
TRBJ2-7 | TRBV28 | CASRVSGGPIHEQYF
TRBJ2-7 | TRBV19 | CASSMGREHYEQYF
TRBJ2-5 | TRBV9 | CASSVEGVETQYF
TRBJ1-5 | TRBV7-9 | CASSSSRSEQPQHF
TRBJ2-1 | TRBV5-1 | CASSLVPSAGKGSEQFF
TRBJ2-7 | TRBV11-2 | CASSFGASTYEQYF
TRBJ2-3 | TRBV5-1 | CASSLGKDTQYF
TRBJ1-1 | TRBV18 | CASSARGQGNTEAFF
TRBJ2-5 | TRBV14 | CASSTIGVVQETQYF
TRBJ1-3 | TRBV6-1 | CASSEKGFSGNTIYF
TRBJ2-7 | TRBV6-6 | CASRLGQGTYEQYF
TRBJ2-2 | TRBV6-4 | CASSDRNTGELFF
TRBJ1-5 | TRBV5-4 | CASSAGASNQPQHF
TRBJ2-7 | TRBV6-6 | CASGRGPLEQYF
TRBJ2-1 | TRBV7-6 | CASSLERASGRAWRSYNEQFF
TRBJ1-2 | TRBV6-5 | CASRGVQANYGYTF
TRBJ2-7 | TRBV5-1 | CASSGDNSYEQYF
TRBJ2-1 | TRBV7-9 | CASSLGGLAGVVNEQFF
TRBJ2-7 | TRBV11-2 | CASSFRASGSHGEQYF